This T cell receptor beta chain was observed in a study of spatial heterogeneity in lung cancer. Germline CDR1 MNHEY, CDR2 SVGEGT. V shed 8 bases and J shed 3 bases, with 7 bases lying between them. This CDR3 comprises 11 residues. TCRdb re-derived calls from the 5' RACE reads in MiXCR, one entry per CDR3 protein. The sample shows 9,500 to 13,000 distinct CDR3 sequences, around 12% of them seen only once. As to time point: sample taken at primary tumor resection. This clonotype was seen at least ten times. Its antigen is as yet unknown. This beta chain is an unintended read in a library built for alpha chains; its size means little. Study-wide results and caveats: Tumor mutation counts were tracked by expanded intratumoral alpha and beta TCR counts. Ubiquitous and regional nonsynonymous mutations were tracked by counts of ubiquitous and regional expanded TCRs, respectively.

The genes are TRBV6-2 or TRBV6-3 and TRBJ2-5; no firm D call. The sequence was obtained from a male donor with early-stage non-small cell lung cancer. Here the sequenced sample was lung tumor tissue, taken at surgery. The CDR3 is CASAVEETQYF. The DNA of the CDR3 is TGTGCCAGCGCGGTAGAAGAGACCCAGTACTTC.